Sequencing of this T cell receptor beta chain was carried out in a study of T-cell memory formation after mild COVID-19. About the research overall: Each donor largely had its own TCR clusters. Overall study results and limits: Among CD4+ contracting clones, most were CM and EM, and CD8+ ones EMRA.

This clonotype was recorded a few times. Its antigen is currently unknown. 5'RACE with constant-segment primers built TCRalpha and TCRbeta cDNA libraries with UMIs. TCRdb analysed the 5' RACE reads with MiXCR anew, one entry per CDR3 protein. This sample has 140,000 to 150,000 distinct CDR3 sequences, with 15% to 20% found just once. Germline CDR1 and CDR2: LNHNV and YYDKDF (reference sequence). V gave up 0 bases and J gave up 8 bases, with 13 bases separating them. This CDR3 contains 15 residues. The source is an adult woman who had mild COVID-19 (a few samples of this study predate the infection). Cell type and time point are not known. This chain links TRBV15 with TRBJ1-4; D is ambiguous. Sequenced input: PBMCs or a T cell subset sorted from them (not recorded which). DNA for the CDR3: TGTGCCACCAGCAGAGACCCCTCAAAAGGGGAAAAACTGTTTTTT. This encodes CATSRDPSKGEKLFF.